Presented here are 21 T cell receptor beta chains from one specimen sequenced in a study of T cells after yellow fever vaccination. TCRdb re-derived calls from the 5' RACE reads in MiXCR, one entry per CDR3 protein. The sample carries about 630,000 distinct CDR3 sequences, roughly 12% recorded once. This specimen consisted of PBMCs, obtained on the day of the yellow fever booster vaccination. The receptors shown here come from a man aged 25 to 40 who received the YFV17D yellow fever vaccine.

This clonotype was recorded a few times. The chain joins TRBV5-6 to TRBJ2-7; 8 bases fit TRBD2. Germline CDR1 is SGHDT and CDR2 is YYEEEE. V dropped 3 bases and J dropped 1; count of bases not matched to a gene: 12. CDR3 length: 17 amino acids. The CDR3 DNA reads as TGTGCCAGCAGCTCGACGGGCCTAGCGGGCGAATCCTACGAGCAGTACTTC. It translates to CASSSTGLAGESYEQYF.

The chain uses TRBV18 and TRBJ2-7, with D perhaps matching TRBD2 (5 bases). V was pared by 2 bases and J by 6 bases, with 14 bases between. The CDR3 runs 14 residues. The V gene's germline CDR1 is KGHSH and CDR2 LQKENI. As DNA, the CDR3 is TGTGCCAGCTCACCAAATCCAAGCGGTAGCGAGCAGTACTTC. Protein sequence: CASSPNPSGSEQYF.

The chain carries TRBV21-1 and TRBJ2-7; TRBD2, as called in the table, went unchecked against the DNA. TRBV21-1 is described as a pseudogene. The CDR3 is 18 amino acids. The CDR3 region has the DNA TGTGCCAGCAGCCCCGCCACCGGACTAGCGGACCGCTCCTACGAGCAGTACTTC. It specifies CASSPATGLADRSYEQYF.

This clonotype was seen a few times. The J gene is TRBJ1-5, the V gene TRBV27; 8 bases align to TRBD1. Looked up from germline, CDR1 is MNHEY and CDR2 is SMNVEV (reference sequence). This CDR3 has 16 amino acids. V lost 2 bases, J lost 0 bases, and 3 bases stayed unmatched. The CDR3 bases are TGTGCCAGCAGTTTAGGACAGGGATATAGCAATCAGCCCCAGCATTTT. Its translation is CASSLGQGYSNQPQHF.

This rearrangement joins TRBV5-8 to TRBJ1-4, with 8 bases aligning to TRBD1. The V segment lost 0 bases and the J segment 7 bases; nucleotides outside the gene matches: 8. Germline V gives CDR1 SGHTS, CDR2 YDEGEE. The CDR3 consists of 16 residues. The CDR3 is CASSLGDTGGSEKLFF. The CDR3 DNA follows: TGTGCCAGCAGCTTGGGTGATACAGGGGGATCTGAAAAACTGTTTTTT.

This clonotype was seen more than once but under ten times. The chain joins TRBV20-1 to TRBJ2-1; the D gene could be TRBD1 or TRBD2 (6 bases each). This CDR3 has 18 residues. V shed 4 bases and J shed 9 bases, with 31 bases lying between them. In germline, CDR1 is DFQATT, CDR2 SNEGSKA (reference sequence). This chain's CDR3 is CSATTGWLPGVRIGEQFF. As DNA, the CDR3 is TGCAGTGCTACGACAGGATGGTTGCCGGGAGTCAGGATTGGTGAGCAGTTCTTC.

In its sample, this clonotype was seen a few times. The chain links TRBV30 to TRBJ2-7; TRBD1 matches 7 bases. The germline V gene has CDR1 GTSNPN and CDR2 SVGIG (reference sequence). The CDR3 length is 13 residues. The J segment lost 3 bases and the V segment lost 3 bases, leaving 5 bases of the junction unmatched. This chain's CDR3 is CAWRRDSYYEQYF. In nucleotides, the CDR3 is TGTGCCTGGAGGAGGGACAGCTACTACGAGCAGTACTTC.

This clonotype was observed a handful of times. The V and J genes are TRBV20-1 and TRBJ1-2, with 8 bases aligning to TRBD1. The V gene end was trimmed by 3 bases and the J gene end by 10 bases; junction bases not matched to a gene: 7. The CDR3 totals 12 residues. Germline CDR1 reads DFQATT; CDR2 reads SNEGSKA (reference sequence). The CDR3 reads CSASKGQADYTF. The CDR3 nucleotides are TGCAGTGCTAGTAAGGGACAGGCTGACTACACCTTC.

The chain couples TRBV6-1 to TRBJ1-4, with 9 bases that match TRBD1. Per germline, CDR1 MNHNS and CDR2 SASEGT. This CDR3 has 13 residues. CDR3: CASGQGLYEKLFF. CDR3 nucleotide sequence: TGTGCATCAGGACAGGGGCTTTATGAAAAACTGTTTTTT.

This chain joins TRBV27 and TRBJ1-5, with D possibly matching TRBD1 (5 bases). The CDR3 runs 14 residues. Germline CDR1 MNHEY, CDR2 SMNVEV (reference sequence). V shed 2 bases and J shed 3 bases, with 8 bases lying between them. The DNA for the CDR3 is TGTGCCAGCAGTTTAAACGGGGCCAATCAGCCCCAGCATTTT. As protein: CASSLNGANQPQHF.

The gene calls are TRBV20-1 and TRBJ2-7, with TRBD2 matching over 11 bases. This CDR3 comprises 13 residues. The V gene's germline CDR1 is DFQATT and CDR2 SNEGSKA (reference sequence). The trim removed 6 bases at V and 7 bases at J, leaving 8 bases unmatched. CDR3 sequence reads: CSAKLAGVVEQYF. CDR3 DNA sequence: TGCAGTGCAAAACTAGCGGGAGTGGTGGAGCAGTACTTC.

This clonotype has a count of ten or more. The chain joins TRBV29-1 to TRBJ2-1, with TRBD2 matching 9 bases. This CDR3 has 14 amino acids. CDR1 and CDR2 from the germline V gene are SQVTM and ANQGSEA. V lost 7 bases, J lost 1 base, and 5 bases stayed unmatched. CDR3 in amino acids: CSAKTSGSYNEQFF. For the CDR3, the DNA is TGCAGCGCCAAGACTAGCGGATCCTACAATGAGCAGTTCTTC.

The J gene is TRBJ2-1, the V gene TRBV20-1; 9 bases fit TRBD2. V lost 2 bases to trimming and J lost 12 bases; unmatched junction nucleotides: 8. CDR1 and CDR2 (germline): DFQATT, SNEGSKA (reference sequence). The CDR3 sequence is 13 residues long. The CDR3 loop is CSARLPTSGGQFF. Written as DNA, the CDR3 is TGCAGTGCTAGATTACCGACTAGCGGAGGGCAGTTCTTC.

The chain joins TRBV12-3 or TRBV12-4 to TRBJ2-2, with TRBD1 matching over 8 bases. The CDR3 is 16 residues long. The J segment lost 0 bases and the V segment lost 7 bases, leaving 7 bases of the junction unmatched. CDR3 sequence reads: CASKLDRGSNTGELFF. The CDR3 coding sequence is TGTGCCAGCAAACTCGACAGGGGTTCGAACACCGGGGAGCTGTTTTTT.

This clonotype was observed a handful of times. V is TRBV12-3 or TRBV12-4 and J is TRBJ2-6; D may be TRBD1 (5 bases). The CDR3 has 13 amino acids. V lost 3 bases and J lost 17, with 17 bases in between. CDR3 sequence reads: CASSLRQTPVLTF. The CDR3 DNA reads as TGTGCCAGCAGTTTGAGACAGACCCCCGTTTTGACTTTC.

This clonotype appeared a few times. V usage is TRBV29-1 and J usage is TRBJ2-1, with D perhaps TRBD2 (6 bases). Germline V gives CDR1 SQVTM, CDR2 ANQGSEA. The CDR3 runs to 15 residues. V lost 2 bases to trimming and J lost 5 bases, with 16 bases between them. Here the CDR3 DNA reads TGCAGCGTTGAAAGGAGCTCCCGGAGGGACAATGAGCAGTTCTTC. Its translation: CSVERSSRRDNEQFF.

This clonotype was seen a few times. The chain joins TRBV5-5 to TRBJ1-2; D is unresolved. V was shortened by 4 bases and J by 6 bases, with 13 bases between the two germline ends. Germline V gene lookup returns CDR1 SGHKS and CDR2 YYEKEE (reference sequence). The CDR3 covers 13 residues. CDR3 loop: CASSPRGYNGYTF. CDR3 DNA sequence: TGTGCCAGCAGCCCGAGAGGGTATAATGGCTACACCTTC.

This clonotype occurred a few times. V and J are TRBV9 and TRBJ2-7; the D is unclear. Between the trimmed V and J ends, which lost 0 bases and 4 bases, there was a span of 14 bases. Germline CDR1 SGDLS, CDR2 YYNGEE. CDR3 length: 15 residues. As DNA, the CDR3 is TGTGCCAGCAGCGTAGATGCAGGTTTAAGTTACGAGCAGTACTTC. The encoded protein is CASSVDAGLSYEQYF.

The genes are TRBV9 and TRBJ2-3, with TRBD2 matching 10 bases. The CDR3 totals 15 residues. In germline, CDR1 is SGDLS, CDR2 YYNGEE. Trimming took 5 bases from V and 2 from J; bases not matched to a gene: 5. CDR3 bases: TGTGCCAGCAGACCAGCGGGAGGGCACACAGATACGCAGTATTTT. It codes for CASRPAGGHTDTQYF.

This clonotype has just a few counts. The chain combines TRBV12-3 or TRBV12-4 with TRBJ2-1, with a possible D match to TRBD1 (5 bases). The CDR3 covers 16 residues. V lost 6 bases and J 8 bases, leaving 23 bases between the germline ends. CDR3 bases: TGTGCCAGCAGCCCTCGGTATTGGCAGGGTGGCGATGAGCAGTTCTTC. Translated: CASSPRYWQGGDEQFF.

This sequence joins TRBV5-1 and TRBJ2-3; D possibly corresponds to TRBD2 (5 bases). The CDR3 is made up of 14 amino acids. V was trimmed by 5 bases and J by 4 bases, leaving 14 bases between them. The V gene's germline CDR1 is SGHRS and CDR2 YFSETQ. The CDR3 loop is CASSYREGPDTQYF. The CDR3 nucleotides are TGCGCCAGCAGTTACCGTGAGGGTCCAGATACGCAGTATTTT.